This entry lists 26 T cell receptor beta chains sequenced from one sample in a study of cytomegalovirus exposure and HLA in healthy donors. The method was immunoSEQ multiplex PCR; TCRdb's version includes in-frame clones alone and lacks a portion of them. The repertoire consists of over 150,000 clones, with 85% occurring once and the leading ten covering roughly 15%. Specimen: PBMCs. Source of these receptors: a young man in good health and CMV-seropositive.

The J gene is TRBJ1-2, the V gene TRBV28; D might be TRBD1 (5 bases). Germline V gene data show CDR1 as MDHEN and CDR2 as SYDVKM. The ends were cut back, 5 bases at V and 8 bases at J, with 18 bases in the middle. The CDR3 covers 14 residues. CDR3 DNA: TGTGCCAGCAGTCCGATTCCGGGGGGGTCGGGCTACACCTTC. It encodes CASSPIPGGSGYTF.

The CDR3 loop is CASSVDAGGTEAFF. In nucleotides, the CDR3 is TGTGCCAGCAGCGTAGATGCGGGAGGGACAGAGGCTTTCTTT. The chain employs TRBV9 and TRBJ1-1; 7 bases align to TRBD1. The CDR3 runs to 14 residues. Germline V gene data show CDR1 as SGDLS and CDR2 as YYNGEE. Trimming at V came to 0 bases and at J to 11 bases, leaving 10 bases not matched to a gene. Looking up the rest from reference TRBV9 and TRBJ1-1 gives the full variable domain: DSGVTQTPKHLITATGQRVTLRCSPRSGDLSVYWYQQSLDQGLQFLIQYYNGEERAKGNILERFSAQQFPDLHSELNLSSLELGDSALYFCASSVDAGGTEAFFGQGTRLTVV.

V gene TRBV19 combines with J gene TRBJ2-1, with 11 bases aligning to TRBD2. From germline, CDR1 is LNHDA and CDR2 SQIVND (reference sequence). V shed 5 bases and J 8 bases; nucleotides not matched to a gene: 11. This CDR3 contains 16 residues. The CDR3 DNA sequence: TGTGCCAGTAGTTCCCTACTAGCGGGAGCTTTGCATGAGCAGTTCTTC. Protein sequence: CASSSLLAGALHEQFF.

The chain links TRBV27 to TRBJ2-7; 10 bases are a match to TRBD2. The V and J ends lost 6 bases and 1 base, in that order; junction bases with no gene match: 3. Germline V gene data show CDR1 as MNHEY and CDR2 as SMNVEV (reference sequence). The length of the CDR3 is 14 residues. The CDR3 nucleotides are TGTGCCAGCAGCCAGCGGGGGGGGTCCTACGAGCAGTACTTC. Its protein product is CASSQRGGSYEQYF.

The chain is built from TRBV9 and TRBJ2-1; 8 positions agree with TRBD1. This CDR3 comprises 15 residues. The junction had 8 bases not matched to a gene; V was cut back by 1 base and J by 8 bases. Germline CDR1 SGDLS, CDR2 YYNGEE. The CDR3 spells CASSVMGSGGDEQFF. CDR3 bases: TGTGCCAGCAGCGTAATGGGGTCAGGGGGCGATGAGCAGTTCTTC.

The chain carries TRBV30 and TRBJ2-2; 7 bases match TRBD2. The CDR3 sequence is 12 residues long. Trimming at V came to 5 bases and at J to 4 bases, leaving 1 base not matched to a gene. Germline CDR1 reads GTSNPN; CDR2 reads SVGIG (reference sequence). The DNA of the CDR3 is TGTGCCTGGCGGGAGGCCACCGGGGAGCTGTTTTTT. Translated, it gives CAWREATGELFF.

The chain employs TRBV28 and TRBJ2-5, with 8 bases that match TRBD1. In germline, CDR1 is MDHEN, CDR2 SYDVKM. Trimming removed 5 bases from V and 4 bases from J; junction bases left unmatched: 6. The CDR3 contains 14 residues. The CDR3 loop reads CASSPWTGRETQYF. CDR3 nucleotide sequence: TGTGCCAGCAGTCCCTGGACAGGGCGAGAGACCCAGTACTTC. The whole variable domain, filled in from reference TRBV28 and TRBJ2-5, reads DVKVTQSSRYLVKRTGEKVFLECVQDMDHENMFWYRQDPGLGLRLIYFSYDVKMKEKGDIPEGYSVSREKKERFSLILESASTNQTSMYLCASSPWTGRETQYFGPGTRLLVL.

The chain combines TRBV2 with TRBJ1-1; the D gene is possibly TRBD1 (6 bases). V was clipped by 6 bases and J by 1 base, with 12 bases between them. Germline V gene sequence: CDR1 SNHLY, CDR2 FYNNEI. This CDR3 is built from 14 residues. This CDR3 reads CASRRTAANTEAFF. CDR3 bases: TGTGCCAGCAGGAGGACAGCCGCGAACACTGAAGCTTTCTTT.

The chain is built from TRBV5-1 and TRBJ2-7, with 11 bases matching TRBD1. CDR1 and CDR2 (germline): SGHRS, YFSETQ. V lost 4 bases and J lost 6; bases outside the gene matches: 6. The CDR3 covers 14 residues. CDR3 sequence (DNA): TGCGCCAGCAGCATCGGGACAGGGGGTCTCGAGCAGTACTTC. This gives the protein CASSIGTGGLEQYF.

CDR3 coding DNA: TGCGCCAGCAGCCAAGCCGAGACAGGGGGGTCACCCCTCCACTTT. Its protein is CASSQAETGGSPLHF. V and J are TRBV4-1 and TRBJ1-6, with 9 bases identical to TRBD1. CDR3 length equals 15 residues. After removal of 1 base from V and 10 bases from J, the junction contained 5 bases not matched to a gene. Germline CDR1 and CDR2: MGHRA and YSYEKL.

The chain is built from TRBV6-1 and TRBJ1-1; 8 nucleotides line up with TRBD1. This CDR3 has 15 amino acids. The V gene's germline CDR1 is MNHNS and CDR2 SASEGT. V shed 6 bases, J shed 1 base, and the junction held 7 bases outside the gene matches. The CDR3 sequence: CASSLTGVGNTEAFF. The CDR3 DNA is TGTGCCAGCAGCCTGACAGGGGTGGGGAACACTGAAGCTTTCTTT.

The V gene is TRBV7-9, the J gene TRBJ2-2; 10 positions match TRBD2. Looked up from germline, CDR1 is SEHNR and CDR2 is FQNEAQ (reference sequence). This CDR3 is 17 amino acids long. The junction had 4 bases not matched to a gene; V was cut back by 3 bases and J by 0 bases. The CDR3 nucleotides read TGTGCCAGCAGCTTCCCTAGCGGGAGCCCGAACACCGGGGAGCTGTTTTTT. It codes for CASSFPSGSPNTGELFF. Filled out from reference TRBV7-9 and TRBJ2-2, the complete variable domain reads DTGVSQNPRHKITKRGQNVTFRCDPISEHNRLYWYRQTLGQGPEFLTYFQNEAQLEKSRLLSDRFSAERPKGSFSTLEIQRTEQGDSAMYLCASSFPSGSPNTGELFFGEGSRLTVL.

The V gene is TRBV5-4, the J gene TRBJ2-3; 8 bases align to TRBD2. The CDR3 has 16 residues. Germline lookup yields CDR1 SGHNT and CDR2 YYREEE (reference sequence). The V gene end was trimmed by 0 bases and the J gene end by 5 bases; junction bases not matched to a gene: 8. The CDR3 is CASSLDGAGVRDTQYF. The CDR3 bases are TGTGCCAGCAGCTTGGACGGAGCGGGAGTAAGAGATACGCAGTATTTT.

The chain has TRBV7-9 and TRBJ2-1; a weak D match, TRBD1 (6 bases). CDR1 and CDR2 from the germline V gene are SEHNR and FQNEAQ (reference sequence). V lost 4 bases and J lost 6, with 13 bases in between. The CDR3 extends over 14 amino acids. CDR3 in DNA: TGTGCCAGCAGCTACCGGGACACCACCAATGAGCAGTTCTTC. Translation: CASSYRDTTNEQFF.

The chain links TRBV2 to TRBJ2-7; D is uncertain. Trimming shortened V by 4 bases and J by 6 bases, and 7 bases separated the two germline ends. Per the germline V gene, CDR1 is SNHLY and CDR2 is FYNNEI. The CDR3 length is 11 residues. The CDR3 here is CASSVFREQYF. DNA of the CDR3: TGTGCCAGCAGTGTTTTTCGCGAGCAGTACTTC.

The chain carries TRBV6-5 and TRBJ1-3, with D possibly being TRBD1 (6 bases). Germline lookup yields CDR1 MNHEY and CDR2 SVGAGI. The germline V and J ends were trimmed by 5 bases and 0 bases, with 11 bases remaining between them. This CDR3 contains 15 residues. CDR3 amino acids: CASSPDRYSGNTIYF. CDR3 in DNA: TGTGCCAGCAGTCCAGACAGGTACTCTGGAAACACCATATATTTT.

CDR3 residues: CASSYSQLAGIYEQYF. The CDR3 DNA reads as TGTGCCAGCAGTTACTCTCAGCTAGCGGGAATATACGAGCAGTACTTC. The chain uses TRBV6-5 and TRBJ2-7, with 9 bases identical to TRBD2. Per germline, CDR1 MNHEY and CDR2 SVGAGI. V lost 0 bases, J lost 4 bases, and 7 bases stayed unmatched. This CDR3 spans 16 amino acids.

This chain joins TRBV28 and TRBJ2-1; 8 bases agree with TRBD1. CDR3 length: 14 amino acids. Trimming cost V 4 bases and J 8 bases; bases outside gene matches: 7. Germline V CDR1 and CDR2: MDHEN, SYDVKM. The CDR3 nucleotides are TGTGCCAGCAGTTCGGGACAGGTAAAGCATGAGCAGTTCTTC. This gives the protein CASSSGQVKHEQFF.

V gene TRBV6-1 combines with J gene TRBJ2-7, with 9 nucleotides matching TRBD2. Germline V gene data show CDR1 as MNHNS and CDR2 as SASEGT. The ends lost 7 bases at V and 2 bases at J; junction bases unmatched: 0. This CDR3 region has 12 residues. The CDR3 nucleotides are TGTGCCAGCATAGCGGGGGCCTACGAGCAGTACTTC. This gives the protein CASIAGAYEQYF.

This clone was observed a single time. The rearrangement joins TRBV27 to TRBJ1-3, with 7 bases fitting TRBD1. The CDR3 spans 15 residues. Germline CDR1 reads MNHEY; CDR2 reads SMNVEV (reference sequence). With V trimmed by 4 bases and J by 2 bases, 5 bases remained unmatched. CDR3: CASSYSGTAGNTIYF. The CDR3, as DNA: TGTGCCAGCAGTTACTCCGGGACAGCTGGAAACACCATATATTTT.

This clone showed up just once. The CDR3 region is CASSIWGDSNQPQHF. Here the CDR3 DNA reads TGTGCCAGTAGTATATGGGGGGACAGCAATCAGCCCCAGCATTTT. The chain is built from TRBV19 and TRBJ1-5, with D possibly being TRBD1 (5 bases). The CDR3 is 15 residues long. Germline lookup yields CDR1 LNHDA and CDR2 SQIVND (reference sequence). V was trimmed by 2 bases and J by 1 base, leaving 9 bases between them.

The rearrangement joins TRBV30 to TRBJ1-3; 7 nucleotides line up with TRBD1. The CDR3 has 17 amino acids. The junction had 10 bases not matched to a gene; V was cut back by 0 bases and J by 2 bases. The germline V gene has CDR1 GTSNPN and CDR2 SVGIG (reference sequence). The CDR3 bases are TGTGCCTGGAGTGTAAGGGCGGCAGGGGGAACTGGAAACACCATATATTTT. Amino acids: CAWSVRAAGGTGNTIYF.

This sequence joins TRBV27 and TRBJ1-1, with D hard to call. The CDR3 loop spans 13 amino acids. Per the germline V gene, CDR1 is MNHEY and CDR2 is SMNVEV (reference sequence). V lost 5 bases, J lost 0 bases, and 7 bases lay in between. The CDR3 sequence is CASSQNLNTEAFF. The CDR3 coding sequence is TGTGCCAGCAGTCAGAACCTGAACACTGAAGCTTTCTTT.

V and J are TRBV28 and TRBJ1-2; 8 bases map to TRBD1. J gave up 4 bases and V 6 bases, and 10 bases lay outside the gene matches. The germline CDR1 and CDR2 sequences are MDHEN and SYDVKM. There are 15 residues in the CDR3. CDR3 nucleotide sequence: TGTGCCAGCAGCCCTACGGACAGGGAATCCTATGGCTACACCTTC. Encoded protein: CASSPTDRESYGYTF.

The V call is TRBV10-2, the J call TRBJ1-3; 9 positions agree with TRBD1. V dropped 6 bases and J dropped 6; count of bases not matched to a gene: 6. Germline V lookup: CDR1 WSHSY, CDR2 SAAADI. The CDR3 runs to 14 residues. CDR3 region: CASRGGQGENTIYF. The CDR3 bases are TGCGCCAGCAGGGGGGGACAGGGTGAAAACACCATATATTTT.

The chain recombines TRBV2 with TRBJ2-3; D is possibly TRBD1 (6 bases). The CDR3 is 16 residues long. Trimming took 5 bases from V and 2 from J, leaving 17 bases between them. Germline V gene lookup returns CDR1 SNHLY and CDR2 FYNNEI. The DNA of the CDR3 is TGTGCCAGCAGTCCCAGGGGAACGGTTGACACAGATACGCAGTATTTT. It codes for CASSPRGTVDTDTQYF.